This T cell receptor (beta chain) was recorded in a study of T cells in Graves' hyperthyroidism and ophthalmopathy. Between the trimmed V and J ends, which lost 6 bases and 2 bases, there was a span of 6 bases. CDR1 is SQVTM and CDR2 is ANQGSEA in the germline V gene. CDR3 size: 11 residues. It was RNA transcripts that yielded the amplified TCR beta CDR3 regions. During a first-round RT-PCR of the TCR CDR3, the HTBI primer set was used. TCRdb analysed the multiplex PCR reads with MiXCR anew, one entry per CDR3 protein. Of roughly 500,000 distinct CDR3 sequences detected, about 45% appear once; the ten largest clones hold around two fifths.

The rearrangement uses TRBV29-1 and TRBJ2-3; D is undetermined. Sequenced: peripheral blood or thyroid tissue (not recorded which). This receptor was taken from an adult woman with Graves' disease, either hyperthyroidism or ophthalmopathy (not recorded which). CDR3 sequence: CSVPFTDTQYF. The CDR3 DNA sequence: TGCAGCGTACCGTTCACAGATACGCAGTATTTT.